This T cell receptor (beta chain) derives from a study of T-cell reconstitution after alpha-beta-depleted transplantation in children listed by TCRdb under 2016. Background on the whole study: Using TCR repertoire profiling, the study followed T-cell immune reconstitution in a quantitative way in children after TCRalphabeta/CD19-depleted allogeneic hematopoietic cell transplantation. The full study reports these points: In some patients, high TCRbeta diversity at day 60 was attributed to recipient T cells and intrathymic progenitors that had survived conditioning. Over subsequent months, a decline in hyperexpanded clone frequencies was noted, and after one year, T-cell counts and TCRbeta diversity were mostly ascribed to newly produced T cells. Apparently early alphabetaT-cell count recovery about two months after transplant reportedly relied on only several hundred rapidly expanded clones derived from non-depleted graft cells.

This specimen's treatment or condition label, per the study, means: allogeneic hematopoietic cell transplantation with graft depleted of TCRalphabeta T cells and CD19 B cells. The transplant recipients were children given TCRalphabeta/CD19-depleted allogeneic hematopoietic cell grafts. At least ten counts were recorded for this clonotype. This receptor's antigen is unknown. No quality values exist for individual bases; no much larger clone is one base distant. The library came from PCR. Sequencer: Illumina HiSeq 2500. Molecular barcoding was employed in the preparation of TCR libraries, with unique molecular identifiers being used to normalize TCRbeta repertoire quantification. TCRdb's own reprocessing of the public reads used fastp at Q25 and MiXCR and kept productive beta chains. Rows are unified per CDR3 protein, each entry keeping the most common DNA and genes. Within this sample are some 300,000 distinct CDR3 sequences, with around 10% of them counted one time only. Clones ranked in the top ten supply 7% to 9.5% of the sample.

The germline V gene (reference sequence) yields LNHDA for CDR1 and SQIVND for CDR2. V is cut by 3 bases and J by 0 bases, and the space between the germline ends is 6 bases. The CDR3 spans 14 residues, from the cysteine through the phenylalanine. Here the CDR3 DNA is all that survives: 42 bases in frame from base 1. Source: PBMCs, taken before TCRalphabeta/CD19-depleted stem cell transplant. The sequence was collected from a boy under two years old with acute myeloid leukemia, due to receive a stem cell transplant. The rearrangement combines TRBV19 with TRBJ2-1; the D gene is not confidently resolved. The nucleotide sequence reads as follows: TGTGCCAGTAGTATGTCACCCTCCTACAATGAGCAGTTCTTC. This sequence encodes CASSMSPSYNEQFF.